This entry describes one T cell receptor beta chain. The antigen is unknown. Germline V gives CDR1 SGHTA, CDR2 FQGTGA. The V and J ends lost 5 bases and 2 bases respectively, with 24 bases between them. The CDR3 loop spans 18 amino acids. This record comes from a study of T cells in localized non-small cell lung cancer. Study-wide results and limits: Adjacent lung exhibited a median of 57 among the 100 most abundant tumor clones. A denser population of T cells in blood accompanied longer overall survival. Measurement of T cell clonality placed uninvolved adjacent lung highest, above the level in tumor.

Generated by immunoSEQ multiplex PCR, the TCRdb table keeps only in-frame clones and is missing some. The sample has about 20,000 clones, approximately 87% seen once. The gene calls are TRBV7-3 and TRBJ1-1, with D possibly TRBD1 on 5 matching bases. The sequencing here drew on PBMCs, taken before any cancer treatment. The TCR originated in a man aged 35 to 69 with stage II squamous cell lung carcinoma. Here the CDR3 reads CASSQGAREGRYNTEAFF. The CDR3 bases are TGTGCCAGCAGCCAAGGAGCCAGGGAGGGCCGCTACAACACTGAAGCTTTCTTT.